This TCR beta chain comes out of a study of T-cell reconstitution after alpha-beta-depleted transplantation in children. Notes on the study in general: In some patients, recipient T cells and intrathymic progenitors surviving conditioning explained high day-60 diversity. By one year post-transplant, T-cell counts and diversity largely arose from T cells that were newly produced.

During its preparation, the TCRbeta library received unique molecular identifiers. MiXCR, applied by TCRdb to the PCR reads, yields one record per CDR3 protein. The data contain about 460,000 distinct CDR3 sequences, more than 9% of them singletons. This clonotype was seen many times. Its antigen is not known. The receptor comes from a child between 2 and 9 years old with inherited bone marrow failure, due to receive a stem cell transplant. The material was PBMCs, obtained before TCRalphabeta/CD19-depleted stem cell transplant.

CDR3 bases: TGTGCCTGGAGCCTTAGCGGAAACACAGATACGCAGTATTTT. Its protein product is CAWSLSGNTDTQYF. V gene TRBV30 combines with J gene TRBJ2-3; possibly TRBD2 for D (6 bases). The V gene lost 3 bases and the J gene lost 2 bases, with 12 bases spanning the gap. Germline lookup yields CDR1 GTSNPN and CDR2 SVGIG (reference sequence). The CDR3 consists of 14 residues.